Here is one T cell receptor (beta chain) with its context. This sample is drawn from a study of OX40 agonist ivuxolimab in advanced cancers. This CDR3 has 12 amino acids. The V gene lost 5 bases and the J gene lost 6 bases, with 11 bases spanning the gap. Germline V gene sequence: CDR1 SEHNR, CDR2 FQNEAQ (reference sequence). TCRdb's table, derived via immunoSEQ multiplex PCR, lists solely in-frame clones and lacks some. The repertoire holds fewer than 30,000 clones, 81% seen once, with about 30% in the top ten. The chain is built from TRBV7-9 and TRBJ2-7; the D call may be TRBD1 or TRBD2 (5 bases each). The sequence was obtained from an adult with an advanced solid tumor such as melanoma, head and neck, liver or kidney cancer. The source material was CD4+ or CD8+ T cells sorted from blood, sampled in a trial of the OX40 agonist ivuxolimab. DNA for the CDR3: TGTGCCAGCAGCCCGTACGGGGCCGAGCAGTACTTC. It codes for CASSPYGAEQYF.